Detailed here is one T cell receptor beta chain. Its antigen is not identified. The data derive from a study of Tregs in tolerant kidney transplant recipients. Overall study results and limits: Biological reproducibility was not directly addressed in this study.

The assay was immunoSEQ multiplex PCR, and TCRdb's table has in-frame clones only and misses some. The table records about 120,000 clones, 92% of them present only once. The receptor's source is a human donor in good health. The specimen sequenced was CD4+ T cells from blood.

CDR3 bases: TGTGCCAGCAGGGCCGGGACAGAGGTTGAAAAACTGTTTTTT. Protein product: CASRAGTEVEKLFF. This chain links TRBV6-5 with TRBJ1-4, with 7 bases identical to TRBD1. The CDR3 length is 14 residues. Germline CDR1 is MNHEY and CDR2 is SVGAGI. J was trimmed by 7 bases and V by 6 bases; bases with no gene match: 8.